This T cell receptor (beta chain) appears in the sequencing data of a study of cytomegalovirus exposure and HLA in healthy donors. The donors, nominally healthy at sampling, likely had unrecorded immune exposures. The PCR made use of 60 Vbeta and 13 Jbeta primers. Authors' processing steps: About 11 million of roughly 81 million unique TCR beta chains were shared, per a later count. TCRdb keeps only in-frame clones here, not all; method: immunoSEQ multiplex PCR. V and J calls and clone size are as listed in that table; D and trimming were resolved from the DNA. Among about 130,000 clones listed, roughly 80% were seen once. Germline trimming cut 11 bases from V and 8 bases from J; bases unmatched to any gene: 7. In germline, CDR1 is MNHEY, CDR2 SMNVEV (reference sequence). This CDR3 has 12 amino acids.

This clonotype was sampled from a man between 18 and 29 years old in good health and CMV-seropositive. The chain carries TRBV27 and TRBJ2-1; TRBD2 matches at 9 bases. What was sequenced was PBMCs. CDR3 DNA sequence: TGTGCCTGTCGCGGGGGGGCCTATGAGCAGTTCTTC. Residues: CACRGGAYEQFF.